This T cell receptor beta chain was captured in a study of shared clonotypes between healthy human individuals (dated by TCRdb to about 2020). Turning to the overall study: The cohort included a few men and a couple of women between 18 and 49 years of age. Libraries were prepared and TCR repertoires were sequenced by different laboratories using diverse techniques, in order to increase sequencing depth and limit assay-specific biases. Between about 0.85 and 10 billion PBMCs per donor were obtained by leukapheresis. The study deeply sequenced blood TCR repertoires of about five healthy adults to estimate repertoire size and the extent of clonotype sharing between individuals. For each donor, CD4 naive and CD4 memory were each run on three plates, CD8 naive on two plates, and CD8 memory on one plate.

Using the deep immunoSEQ assay, TCR CDR3 regions were amplified from genomic DNA by multiplex PCR. Extracted genomic DNA from each cell subset was spread evenly across all wells of several immunoSEQ 96-well plates, with each plate serving as a replicate. For sorted subsets, about 0.2 ug genomic DNA, equal to approximately 30,000 T cell genomes, was loaded into each replicate PCR. The purified libraries were quantified using a Qubit 3.0 fluorometer, sized with a Bioanalyzer 2100, and then quantified again using the KAPA Library Quantification kit. Every immunoSEQ 96-well plate was sequenced on a dedicated single-read 150-cycle Illumina NextSeq 550 flow cell. As for how the authors treated the data: The immunoSEQ output contained only junctional sequences without quality scores, so filtering could not match that applied to full-length reads. To assign V/J genes and CDR3, sequences were annotated against IMGT germline references using PyIR, a Python wrapper for IgBLAST v1.9. Reads were filtered out if the reads had weak V/J assignments (E-value above 1e-6), no CDR3, stop codons, out-of-frame junctions, or ambiguous translated residues. A V3J clonotype was defined by an identical inferred V gene, J gene, and CDR3 amino acid sequence. To compute the percentage overlap between repertoires, the number of shared unique clonotypes was divided by the size of the smaller repertoire. Repertoire richness was assessed with RTK rarefaction, the Chao1 estimator, and Recon v2.1 estimates of unobserved clonotypes. Generation probabilities for all TCRbeta clonotypes obtained by the gDNA method from a few donors were computed using OLGA. The table comes from immuneACCESS by way of TCRdb, which keeps in-frame sequences with V and J called. Part of the clones is missing from these tables; in studies checked, under half for an unresolved V gene and the rest for unknown reasons. V and J calls and clone size are given by that table; D and trimming were obtained from the DNA. The sample has approximately 2.5 million clones on record, 93% of them singletons. The leading ten clones occupy more than 0.35% of the sample.

Trimming accounts for 4 bases at V and 4 bases at J, while the number of junction bases matched to no gene is 9. CDR1 and CDR2 (LGHNA, YSLEER) derive from the germline V gene. Its CDR3 holds 16 amino acids, cysteine through phenylalanine. The read is trimmed to its CDR3 DNA, 48 bases read in frame from base 1. The research as a whole found: Sampling was limited to blood, and TCR repertoires in tissue likely differ from TCR repertoires in blood. Higher generation probabilities were observed for clonotypes shared by all four sorted-subset donors than for non-shared clonotypes. Pairwise subsampling led to the expectation that sequencing depth would affect the degree of clonotype sharing among donors. The small number of donors limited the genetic and exposure-history diversity represented. Naive subsets generally had larger estimated clonotype richness than memory subsets. Around 5.4% of naive CD4, 3.5% of naive CD8, approximately 2.2% of memory CD4, and about 0.4% of memory CD8 clonotypes were shared across a few donors. Rarefaction of sorted-subset datasets indicated incomplete sequencing despite the large sequencing depth.

The donors were healthy, HIV-negative adults with no recently reported acute infections or vaccinations. Every donor was a Caucasian adult residing in Nashville, Tennessee, USA. CD4+ T cells were enriched through magnetic negative selection, after which naive cells were positively selected on CD45RA and the remaining negative fraction served as the memory subset. After blood collection by leukapheresis, PBMCs were isolated using Ficoll-Histopaque density gradient centrifugation and then cryopreserved in the vapor phase of liquid nitrogen. Analytical flow cytometry was used to check the purity and quantity of every magnetically sorted T cell population. Each sorted fraction had its genomic DNA isolated and then quantified by UV absorbance on a Nanodrop 2000c. Turning to this clone: The target of this receptor is not known. No much larger clone exists at a distance of one base, and base qualities are not known.

The sequence is built from TRBV4-3 and TRBJ2-5, with TRBD1 identical over 10 junction bases. The sample consisted of naive CD4+ T cells from PBMCs. Sample cell subset or site, as interpreted from the label and publication: CD45RA+ positively selected. The clonotype was recovered from a young man in good health. Some clones in this sample may be carry-over from other donors' samples. At the DNA level, the sequence is TGCGCCAGCAGCCCCAGACAGGGGGCAGCGGGAGAGACCCAGTACTTC. This gives the protein CASSPRQGAAGETQYF.